A single sample is the source of the 15 T cell receptor beta chains below, sequenced in a study of T cell responses to AZD1222 COVID-19 vaccine. The protocol was immunoSEQ multiplex PCR, while the TCRdb copy is restricted to in-frame clones and leaves out a portion. Of about 86,000 clones in the sample, 78% were seen once. Sequenced here: peripheral blood, sampled on day 0 of AZD1222 vaccination. These receptors came from an adult in good health.

The CDR3 DNA reads as TGCGCCAGCAGCCATCCCGGGACAGGGATCCACGAGCAGTACTTC. This translates into CASSHPGTGIHEQYF. The genes are TRBV5-1 and TRBJ2-7; TRBD1 matches at 9 bases. This CDR3 is built from 15 residues. Germline V lookup: CDR1 SGHRS, CDR2 YFSETQ. Trimming cost V 4 bases and J 5 bases; bases outside gene matches: 10.

The V gene is TRBV4-1, the J gene TRBJ1-5, with D perhaps TRBD1 (6 bases). The CDR3 extends over 14 amino acids. Trimming took off 4 bases at V and 1 base at J, with 8 bases between the two ends. CDR1 MGHRA and CDR2 YSYEKL come from the germline V gene. For the CDR3, the DNA is TGCGCCAGCAGCCCCCAGGGGAGCAATCAGCCCCAGCATTTT. The encoded protein is CASSPQGSNQPQHF.

The V call is TRBV6-5, the J call TRBJ2-5, with D perhaps TRBD1 or TRBD2 (5 bases each). The germline V gene has CDR1 MNHEY and CDR2 SVGAGI. The CDR3 consists of 15 residues. V gave up 4 bases and J gave up 5 bases, with 17 bases separating them. The CDR3 sequence is CASSFLGRLGETQYF. In nucleotides, the CDR3 is TGTGCCAGCAGTTTTTTGGGACGGTTGGGGGAGACCCAGTACTTC.

This sequence joins TRBV2 and TRBJ1-5; 7 bases fit TRBD1. The germline V gene encodes CDR1 SNHLY and CDR2 FYNNEI. Trimming took 7 bases from V and 5 from J; bases not matched to a gene: 2. CDR3 length equals 12 residues. The DNA of the CDR3 is TGTGCCAGCACAGGGGGGGATCAGCCCCAGCATTTT. Encoded protein: CASTGGDQPQHF.

The genes are TRBV5-6 and TRBJ1-6, with a weak D call TRBD1 (5 bases). Germline V gene data show CDR1 as SGHDT and CDR2 as YYEEEE. The CDR3 covers 14 residues. The germline V and J ends were trimmed by 0 bases and 9 bases, with 10 bases remaining between them. This CDR3 is CASSLEGLGSPLHF. CDR3 nucleotides: TGTGCCAGCAGCTTGGAGGGGTTGGGTTCACCCCTCCACTTT.

This clone was seen more than once but under ten times. For the CDR3, the DNA is TGTGCCAGTAGTATTGGGGTAACGATCAATCAGCCCCAGCATTTT. It translates to CASSIGVTINQPQHF. V and J are TRBV19 and TRBJ1-5; D unclear. CDR1 is LNHDA, CDR2 SQIVND, per germline (reference sequence). This CDR3 region has 15 residues. V was cut by 3 bases and J by 3 bases, with 12 bases left in between.

CDR3 DNA: TGTGCCCTACGGAAACTCTATGGCTACACCTTC. This translates into CALRKLYGYTF. The chain links TRBV30 to TRBJ1-2; D call uncertain. V gave up 8 bases and J gave up 4 bases, with 11 bases separating them. CDR3 size: 11 residues. Germline V gene sequence: CDR1 GTSNPN, CDR2 SVGIG (reference sequence).

Here the CDR3 DNA reads TGTGCCAGCAGCGAATCGTTACGCGAGCAGTTCTTC. Amino acid sequence: CASSESLREQFF. V and J are TRBV7-2 and TRBJ2-1; D gene uncertain. The CDR3 totals 12 residues. Trimming removed 5 bases from V and 10 bases from J, with 12 bases in between. CDR1 is SGHTA and CDR2 is FQGNSA in the germline V gene. Complete variable domain (other parts from reference TRBV7-2 and TRBJ2-1): GAGVSQSPSNKVTEKGKDVELRCDPISGHTALYWYRQSLGQGLEFLIYFQGNSAPDKSGLPSDRFSAERTGGSVSTLTIQRTQQEDSAVYLCASSESLREQFFGPGTRLTVL.

V and J are TRBV4-1 and TRBJ2-4, with D perhaps matching TRBD1 (6 bases). Germline CDR1 and CDR2: MGHRA and YSYEKL. The CDR3 covers 16 residues. V was cut by 3 bases and J by 9 bases, with 21 bases left in between. DNA of the CDR3: TGCGCCAGCAGCCATCCCACAGGGCGGGCAGGGTCCATTCAGTACTTC. Translated, it gives CASSHPTGRAGSIQYF.

The chain links TRBV12-5 to TRBJ2-5, with TRBD2 matching 7 bases. The germline CDR1 and CDR2 sequences are LGHNT and FRNRAP. Trimming cost V 2 bases and J 3 bases; bases outside gene matches: 12. This CDR3 spans 17 amino acids. CDR3 sequence: CASGLNLREFEEETQYF. CDR3 DNA: TGTGCTAGTGGTTTGAATCTGCGGGAGTTTGAAGAAGAGACCCAGTACTTC. Full variable domain (outside the CDR3, taken from reference TRBV12-5 and TRBJ2-5): DARVTQTPRHKVTEMGQEVTMRCQPILGHNTVFWYRQTMMQGLELLAYFRNRAPLDDSGMPKDRFSAEMPDATLATLKIQPSEPRDSAVYFCASGLNLREFEEETQYFGPGTRLLVL.

The V call is TRBV2, the J call TRBJ2-7; D uncertain. Looked up from germline, CDR1 is SNHLY and CDR2 is FYNNEI. The CDR3 spans 14 residues. V gave up 0 bases and J gave up 2 bases, with 8 bases separating them. CDR3 region: CASSEARRAYEQYF. Here the CDR3 DNA reads TGTGCCAGCAGTGAAGCACGTAGAGCCTACGAGCAGTACTTC.

V gene TRBV3-1 (or the pseudogene TRBV3-2) combines with J gene TRBJ2-7; 10 bases align to TRBD2. Trimming removed 4 bases from V and 5 bases from J; junction bases left unmatched: 11. CDR3 length: 16 amino acids. The V gene's germline CDR1 is LGHDT and CDR2 YNNKEL (reference sequence). CDR3 DNA: TGTGCCAGCAGCCGACTAGCGGGCCCTAAGAGCAACGAGCAGTACTTC. Protein: CASSRLAGPKSNEQYF.

The CDR3 bases are TGTGCCAGCATAGAAGGGTCCACCTACAATGAGCAGTTCTTC. This encodes CASIEGSTYNEQFF. The V call is TRBV28, the J call TRBJ2-1; D is unresolved. The CDR3 contains 14 residues. CDR1 and CDR2 (germline): MDHEN, SYDVKM. Trimming left V 7 bases short and J 2 bases short, with 12 bases between.

The CDR3 nucleotides are TGTGCCAGCAGCGTAGAAGGACAGTCAACTTATGGCTACACCTTC. This translates into CASSVEGQSTYGYTF. This sequence joins TRBV9 and TRBJ1-2; TRBD1 is a possible D gene (6 bases). The CDR3 sequence is 15 residues long. The V end lost 0 bases, the J end lost 5 bases, and 14 bases lay between the germline ends. Germline CDR1 SGDLS, CDR2 YYNGEE. Using reference TRBV9 and TRBJ1-2 for the parts outside the CDR3, the full variable domain is DSGVTQTPKHLITATGQRVTLRCSPRSGDLSVYWYQQSLDQGLQFLIQYYNGEERAKGNILERFSAQQFPDLHSELNLSSLELGDSALYFCASSVEGQSTYGYTFGSGTRLTVV.

In its sample, this clone was seen a few times. This chain joins TRBV7-9 and TRBJ1-2; D possibly corresponds to TRBD1 (5 bases). Trimming removed 4 bases at V and 2 bases at J, with 8 bases between. Germline V gives CDR1 SEHNR, CDR2 FQNEAQ (reference sequence). The CDR3 has 13 amino acids. The CDR3 nucleotides are TGTGCCAGCAGCTCATCAGGGAACTATGGCTACACCTTC. Encoded protein: CASSSSGNYGYTF.